The 15 T cell receptor beta chains below come from one sample, sequenced in a study of cytotoxic CD8 clonotypes in ibrutinib-treated CLL. TCRdb keeps only in-frame clones here, not all; method: immunoSEQ multiplex PCR. Counted here are about 250,000 clones, roughly 70% occurring once; the ten biggest clones make up 15%. Sample: PBMCs, taken after 24 months of ibrutinib treatment. All receptors come from a human donor with chronic lymphocytic leukemia.

The rearrangement links TRBV11-3 to TRBJ2-7; D possibly corresponds to TRBD2 (6 bases). The germline CDR1 and CDR2 sequences are SGHNT and YENEEA. Trimming cost V 3 bases and J 2 bases, with 8 bases left between them. The CDR3 runs to 13 residues. The CDR3: CASSLGGTYEQYF. The CDR3 nucleotides are TGTGCCAGCAGCTTGGGAGGAACCTACGAGCAGTACTTC.

The table lists this clone with a count of one. The chain employs TRBV15 and TRBJ2-5, with TRBD1 matching over 9 bases. The CDR3 has 18 residues. V lost 0 bases, J lost 6 bases, and 14 bases stayed unmatched. Per the germline V gene, CDR1 is LNHNV and CDR2 is YYDKDF (reference sequence). The CDR3 reads CATSRDRNQQGAGKTQYF. In nucleotides, the CDR3 is TGTGCCACCAGCAGAGATCGCAATCAACAGGGGGCCGGGAAGACCCAGTACTTC.

There are a few counts of this clone. This sequence joins TRBV28 and TRBJ1-3, with D perhaps TRBD1 (5 bases). Germline CDR1 MDHEN, CDR2 SYDVKM. The CDR3 has 12 residues. The ends were cut back, 8 bases at V and 8 bases at J, with 13 bases in the middle. The DNA of the CDR3 is TGTGCCAGCTACGGCAGGGCGGACACCATATATTTT. It yields the protein CASYGRADTIYF.

The V call is TRBV7-8, the J call TRBJ1-1; D unresolved. CDR3 length: 14 amino acids. The V and J ends lost 1 base and 8 bases respectively, with 14 bases between them. The V gene's germline CDR1 is SGHVS and CDR2 FQNEAQ. The CDR3 DNA follows: TGTGCCAGCAGCTTAGTGGTTGAGGAGACAGAAGCTTTCTTT. The encoded protein is CASSLVVEETEAFF.

The chain has TRBV6-6 and TRBJ2-3; D gene uncertain. Trimming removed 6 bases from V and 2 bases from J, with 9 bases in between. The CDR3 totals 13 residues. Germline-derived CDR1 and CDR2 are MNHNY and SVGAGI (reference sequence). In nucleotides, the CDR3 is TGTGCCAGCAGGCAAAAACTCACAGATACGCAGTATTTT. This sequence encodes CASRQKLTDTQYF.

The CDR3 DNA is TGTGCCAGCAGCCCGAACACTGAAGCTTTCTTT. Protein sequence: CASSPNTEAFF. V and J are TRBV28 and TRBJ1-1; D remains unclear. The V end was cut by 6 bases, the J end by 1 base, with 3 bases between. CDR3 size: 11 residues. Germline V gene data show CDR1 as MDHEN and CDR2 as SYDVKM.

V gene TRBV7-3 combines with J gene TRBJ2-3; D not certain. The CDR3 sequence is 12 residues long. In germline, CDR1 is SGHTA, CDR2 FQGTGA. V shed 4 bases and J shed 5 bases, with 7 bases lying between them. This CDR3 is CASSYLGDTQYF. In DNA, the CDR3 is TGTGCCAGCAGCTATCTAGGAGATACGCAGTATTTT.

The chain couples TRBV5-1 to TRBJ2-2; D possibly corresponds to TRBD1 (6 bases). Germline CDR1 SGHRS, CDR2 YFSETQ. The length of the CDR3 is 14 residues. The V gene lost 5 bases and the J gene lost 5 bases, with 13 bases spanning the gap. The CDR3 sequence is CASSPGVATGELFF. DNA of the CDR3: TGCGCCAGCAGTCCAGGGGTCGCAACCGGGGAGCTGTTTTTT.

The chain carries TRBV29-1 and TRBJ2-3; perhaps TRBD2 as D (6 bases). Trimming shortened V by 3 bases and J by 2 bases, and 21 bases separated the two germline ends. CDR3 length: 17 residues. The V gene's germline CDR1 is SQVTM and CDR2 ANQGSEA. CDR3 in amino acids: CSVEGIGTHRPTDTQYF. The CDR3 nucleotides are TGCAGCGTTGAGGGGATTGGGACTCACCGACCCACAGATACGCAGTATTTT.

This chain uses TRBV19 with TRBJ2-1; D is perhaps TRBD1 (6 bases). This CDR3 is built from 15 residues. The germline V gene encodes CDR1 LNHDA and CDR2 SQIVND (reference sequence). The V gene lost 3 bases and the J gene lost 4 bases, with 13 bases spanning the gap. CDR3 in amino acids: CASSISRQEYNEQFF. The CDR3 DNA sequence: TGTGCCAGTAGTATTTCGAGACAGGAGTACAATGAGCAGTTCTTC. Full variable domain (remainder filled in from reference TRBV19 and TRBJ2-1): DGGITQSPKYLFRKEGQNVTLSCEQNLNHDAMYWYRQDPGQGLRLIYYSQIVNDFQKGDIAEGYSVSREKKESFPLTVTSAQKNPTAFYLCASSISRQEYNEQFFGPGTRLTVL.

About this clone: Other nucleotide sequences from this sample produce the same CDR3. This chain joins TRBV9 and TRBJ1-1; the D gene is possibly TRBD1 (5 bases). CDR1 is SGDLS and CDR2 is YYNGEE in the germline V gene. The CDR3 extends over 13 amino acids. V dropped 0 bases and J dropped 5 bases, with 8 bases sitting between them. CDR3 residues: CASSVGGATEAFF. The CDR3 DNA follows: TGTGCCAGCAGCGTAGGTGGGGCGACTGAAGCTTTCTTT.

The chain couples TRBV28 to TRBJ2-1; D might be TRBD1 (6 bases). The CDR3 totals 16 residues. Germline values: CDR1 MDHEN, CDR2 SYDVKM. V was shortened by 3 bases and J by 0 bases, with 12 bases between the two germline ends. CDR3 in amino acids: CASSFFGDNSYNEQFF. The CDR3 DNA reads TGTGCCAGCAGTTTTTTCGGGGACAACTCCTACAATGAGCAGTTCTTC.

V is TRBV9 and J is TRBJ2-1; no clear D. Germline CDR1 reads SGDLS; CDR2 reads YYNGEE. V was trimmed by 0 bases and J by 4 bases, leaving 5 bases between them. CDR3 length: 13 residues. DNA of the CDR3: TGTGCCAGCAGCGTAGACAGTTACAATGAGCAGTTCTTC. This translates into CASSVDSYNEQFF.

A single count supports this clone. This chain uses TRBV7-2 with TRBJ1-5; D unclear. Looked up from germline, CDR1 is SGHTA and CDR2 is FQGNSA. V was cut by 1 base and J by 6 bases, with 16 bases left in between. The CDR3 covers 16 residues. The CDR3 DNA sequence: TGTGCCAGCAGCTTAGTTTCCACGGCAGACGGTCAGCCCCAGCATTTT. Its translation: CASSLVSTADGQPQHF.

The V call is TRBV11-2, the J call TRBJ2-7, with 9 bases identical to TRBD1. Germline loops: CDR1 SGHAT, CDR2 FQNNGV. Trimming removed 6 bases from V and 2 bases from J; junction bases left unmatched: 5. The CDR3 has 14 amino acids. The CDR3 DNA reads as TGTGCCAGCAGGAGCCGGGACAGGGCCTACGAGCAGTACTTC. It encodes CASRSRDRAYEQYF.